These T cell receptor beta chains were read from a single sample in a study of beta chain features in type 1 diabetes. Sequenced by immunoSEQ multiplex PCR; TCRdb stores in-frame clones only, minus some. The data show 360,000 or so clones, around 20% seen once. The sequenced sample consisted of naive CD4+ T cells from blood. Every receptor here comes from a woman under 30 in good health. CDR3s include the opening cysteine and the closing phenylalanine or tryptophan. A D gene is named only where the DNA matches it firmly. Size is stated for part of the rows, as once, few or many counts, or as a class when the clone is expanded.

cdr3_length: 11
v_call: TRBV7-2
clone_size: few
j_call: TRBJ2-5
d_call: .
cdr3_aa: CASSLSETQYF

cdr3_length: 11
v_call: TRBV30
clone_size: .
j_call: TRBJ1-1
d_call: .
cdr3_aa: CAGDRGTEAFF

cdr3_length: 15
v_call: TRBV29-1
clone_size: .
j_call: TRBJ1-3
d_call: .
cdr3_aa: CSVEGSSSSGNTIYF

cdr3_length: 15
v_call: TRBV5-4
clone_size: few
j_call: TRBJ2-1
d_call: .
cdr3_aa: CASSLAGYSYNEQFF

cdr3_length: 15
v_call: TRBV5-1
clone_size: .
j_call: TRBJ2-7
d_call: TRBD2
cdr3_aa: CASKYSGLAFYEQYF

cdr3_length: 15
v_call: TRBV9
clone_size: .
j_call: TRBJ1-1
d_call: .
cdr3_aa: CASSLRSGPNTEAFF

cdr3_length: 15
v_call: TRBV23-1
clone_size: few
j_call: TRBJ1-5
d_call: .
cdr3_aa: CASSRLTASNQPQHF

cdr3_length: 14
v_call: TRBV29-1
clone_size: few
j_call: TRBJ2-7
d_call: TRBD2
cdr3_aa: CSVVTSGRRYEQYF

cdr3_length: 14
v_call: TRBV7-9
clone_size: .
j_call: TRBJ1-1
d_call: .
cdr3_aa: CASSFTFDRNEAFF

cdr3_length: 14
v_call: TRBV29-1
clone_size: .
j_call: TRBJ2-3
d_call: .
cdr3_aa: CSVVIGLTTDTQYF

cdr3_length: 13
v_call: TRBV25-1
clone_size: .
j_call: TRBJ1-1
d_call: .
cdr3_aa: CASRDSLNTEAFF

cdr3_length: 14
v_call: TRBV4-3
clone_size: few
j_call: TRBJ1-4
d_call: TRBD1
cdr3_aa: CASSQEGQVEKLFF

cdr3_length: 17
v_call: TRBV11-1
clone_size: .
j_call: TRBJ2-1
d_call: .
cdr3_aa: CASSFSPGAPSSREQFF

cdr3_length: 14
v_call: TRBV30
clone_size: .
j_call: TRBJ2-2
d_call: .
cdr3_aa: CAWSEGHFTGELFF

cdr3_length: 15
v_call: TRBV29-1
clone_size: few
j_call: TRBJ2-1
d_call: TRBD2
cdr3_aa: CSVVRLAGTYNEQFF

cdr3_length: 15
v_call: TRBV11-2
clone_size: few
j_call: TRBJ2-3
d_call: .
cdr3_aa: CASSFAGPTEGTQYF

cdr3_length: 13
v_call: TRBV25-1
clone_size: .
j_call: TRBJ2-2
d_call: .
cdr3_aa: CASSDRDTGELFF

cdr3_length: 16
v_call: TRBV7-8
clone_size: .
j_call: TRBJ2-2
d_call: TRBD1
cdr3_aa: CASSFPGQGRTGELFF